The rows below give T cell receptor beta chains drawn from one sample of a study of blood T cell repertoires in COVID-19. The table came from immunoSEQ multiplex PCR; TCRdb's copy has only in-frame clones and leaves some out. The table records about 100,000 clones, 85% to 90% of them present only once. The sequenced material came from peripheral blood. These receptor sequences come from a man aged 50-60 years with acute or convalescent COVID-19. The CDR3 runs from the conserved cysteine through the conserved F or W. The D gene is left open where the match is weak. Size is omitted from some rows. Given values are once, few, many or a class for expanded clones.

v_call	d_call	j_call	clone_size	cdr3_aa	cdr3_nt
TRBV3-1/TRBV3-2	TRBD2	TRBJ2-3	.	CASSRMLGLAGDTQYF	TGTGCCAGCAGCCGTATGCTGGGACTAGCCGGAGATACGCAGTATTTT
TRBV7-9	TRBD2	TRBJ2-1	.	CASSTTSGRAGPYNEQFF	TGTGCCAGCAGCACGACTAGCGGGAGGGCCGGCCCCTACAATGAGCAGTTCTTC
TRBV3-1/TRBV3-2	TRBD2	TRBJ2-7	once	CASSPRGSGYEQYF	TGTGCCAGCAGCCCCCGGGGTAGCGGGTACGAGCAGTACTTC
TRBV30	.	TRBJ2-7	.	CAWSVLGYEQYF	TGTGCCTGGAGTGTTCTCGGCTACGAGCAGTACTTC
TRBV7-9	.	TRBJ2-4	.	CASSLAQGLAKNIQYF	TGTGCCAGCAGCTTGGCTCAGGGACTAGCCAAAAACATTCAGTACTTC
TRBV19	TRBD2	TRBJ2-7	.	CASSDRGQRGNYEQYF	TGTGCCAGTAGTGACCGTGGCCAGCGGGGCAACTACGAGCAGTACTTC
TRBV28	.	TRBJ2-2	.	CASIEGAGTGELFF	TGTGCCAGCATCGAAGGGGCCGGCACCGGGGAGCTGTTTTTT
TRBV5-4	.	TRBJ1-1	.	CASKLQEWSTEAFF	TGTGCCAGCAAACTCCAAGAATGGAGCACTGAAGCTTTCTTT
TRBV19	.	TRBJ2-2	once	CASSMFEGDTGELFF	TGTGCCAGTAGTATGTTCGAGGGGGACACCGGGGAGCTGTTTTTT
TRBV7-2	TRBD2	TRBJ2-1	.	CASSILAGAKVEQFF	TGTGCCAGCAGCATTCTAGCGGGAGCTAAGGTTGAGCAGTTCTTC
TRBV28	TRBD1	TRBJ2-4	.	CASTLGQGANIQYF	TGTGCCAGCACCCTGGGACAGGGGGCGAACATTCAGTACTTC
TRBV28	.	TRBJ1-5	.	CASRGGGSQPQHF	TGTGCCAGCAGGGGGGGTGGGAGTCAGCCCCAGCATTTT
TRBV18	TRBD2	TRBJ2-2	.	CASSPQATGGPSGELFF	TGTGCCAGCTCACCACAAGCGACGGGAGGGCCTTCCGGGGAGCTGTTTTTT
TRBV5-1	TRBD2	TRBJ2-5	.	CASSLGRGGPETQYF	TGCGCCAGCAGCTTGGGTAGGGGAGGGCCGGAGACCCAGTACTTC
TRBV9	TRBD2	TRBJ2-3	.	CASSVVAGGTDTQYF	TGTGCCAGCAGCGTAGTTGCGGGAGGCACAGATACGCAGTATTTT